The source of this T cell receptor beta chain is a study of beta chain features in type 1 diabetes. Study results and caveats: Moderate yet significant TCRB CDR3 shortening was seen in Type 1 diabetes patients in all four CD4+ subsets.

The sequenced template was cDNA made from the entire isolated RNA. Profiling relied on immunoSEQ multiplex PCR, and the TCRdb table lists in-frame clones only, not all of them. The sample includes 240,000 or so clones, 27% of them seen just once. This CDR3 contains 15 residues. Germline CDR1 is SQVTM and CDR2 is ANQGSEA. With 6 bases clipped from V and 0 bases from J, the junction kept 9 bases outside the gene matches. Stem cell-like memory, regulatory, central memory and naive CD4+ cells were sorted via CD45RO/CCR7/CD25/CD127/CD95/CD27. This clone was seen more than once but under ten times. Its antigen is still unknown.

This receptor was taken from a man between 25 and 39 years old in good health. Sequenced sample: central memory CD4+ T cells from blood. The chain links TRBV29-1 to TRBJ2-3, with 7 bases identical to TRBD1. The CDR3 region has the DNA TGCAGCGTCGATACGGACAGGCGTAGCACAGATACGCAGTATTTT. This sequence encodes CSVDTDRRSTDTQYF.